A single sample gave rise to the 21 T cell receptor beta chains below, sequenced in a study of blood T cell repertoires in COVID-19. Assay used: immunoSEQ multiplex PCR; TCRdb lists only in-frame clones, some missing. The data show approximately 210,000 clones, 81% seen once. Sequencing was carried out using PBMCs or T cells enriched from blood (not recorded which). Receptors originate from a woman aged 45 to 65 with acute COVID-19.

This CDR3 is CASSQGTLTEAFF. As DNA, the CDR3 is TGTGCCAGCTCACAGGGCACCTTGACTGAAGCTTTCTTT. This chain links TRBV2 with TRBJ1-1; possible D gene TRBD1, 6 bases. The CDR3 contains 13 residues. Germline CDR1 reads SNHLY; CDR2 reads FYNNEI. V was pared by 8 bases and J by 5 bases, with 15 bases between.

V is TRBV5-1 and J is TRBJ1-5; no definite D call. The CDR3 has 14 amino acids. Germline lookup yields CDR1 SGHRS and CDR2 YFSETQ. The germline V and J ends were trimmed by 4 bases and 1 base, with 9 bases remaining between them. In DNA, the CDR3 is TGCGCCAGCAGCCCCGGAGGAAGCAATCAGCCCCAGCATTTT. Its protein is CASSPGGSNQPQHF.

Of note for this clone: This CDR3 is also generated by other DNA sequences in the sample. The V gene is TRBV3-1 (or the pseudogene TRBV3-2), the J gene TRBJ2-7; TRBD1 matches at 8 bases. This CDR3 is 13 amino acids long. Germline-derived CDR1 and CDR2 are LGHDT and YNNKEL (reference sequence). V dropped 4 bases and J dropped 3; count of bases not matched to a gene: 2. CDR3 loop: CASSPTGGYEQYF. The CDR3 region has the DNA TGTGCCAGCAGCCCCACAGGGGGCTACGAGCAGTACTTC.

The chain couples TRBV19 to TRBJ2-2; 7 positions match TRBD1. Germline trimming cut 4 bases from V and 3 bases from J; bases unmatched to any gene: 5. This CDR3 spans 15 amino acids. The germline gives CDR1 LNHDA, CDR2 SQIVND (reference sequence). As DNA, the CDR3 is TGTGCCAGTAGTACCGACAGGGCCTACACCGGGGAGCTGTTTTTT. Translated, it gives CASSTDRAYTGELFF.

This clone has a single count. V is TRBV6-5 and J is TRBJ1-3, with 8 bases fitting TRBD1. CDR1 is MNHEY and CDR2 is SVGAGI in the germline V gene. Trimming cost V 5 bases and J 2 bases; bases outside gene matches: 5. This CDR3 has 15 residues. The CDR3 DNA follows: TGTGCCAGCAGTCCGGACAGGGCGACTGGAAACACCATATATTTT. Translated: CASSPDRATGNTIYF.

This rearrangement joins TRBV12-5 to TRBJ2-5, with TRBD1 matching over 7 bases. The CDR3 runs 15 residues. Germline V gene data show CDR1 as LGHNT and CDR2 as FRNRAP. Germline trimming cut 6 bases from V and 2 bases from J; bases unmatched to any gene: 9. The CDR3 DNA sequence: TGTGCTAGTGGCCAGGGGGTATTCGGGCAAGAGACCCAGTACTTC. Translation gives CASGQGVFGQETQYF.

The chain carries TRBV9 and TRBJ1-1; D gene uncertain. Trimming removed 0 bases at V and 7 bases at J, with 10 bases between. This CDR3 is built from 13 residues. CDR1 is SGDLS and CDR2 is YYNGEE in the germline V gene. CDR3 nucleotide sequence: TGTGCCAGCAGCGTAGCTCGGAGGGATGAAGCTTTCTTT. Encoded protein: CASSVARRDEAFF.

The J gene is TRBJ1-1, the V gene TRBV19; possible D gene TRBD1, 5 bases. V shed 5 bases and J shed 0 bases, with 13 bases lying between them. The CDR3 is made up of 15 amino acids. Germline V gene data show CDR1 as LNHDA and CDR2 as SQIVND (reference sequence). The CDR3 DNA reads TGTGCCAGTAGTGGCGGAGGGGTCCTGAACACTGAAGCTTTCTTT. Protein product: CASSGGGVLNTEAFF.

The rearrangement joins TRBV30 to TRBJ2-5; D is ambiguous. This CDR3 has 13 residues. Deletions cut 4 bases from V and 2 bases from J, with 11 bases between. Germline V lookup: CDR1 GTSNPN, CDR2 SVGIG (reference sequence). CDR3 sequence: CAWNQQAQETQYF. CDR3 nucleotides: TGTGCCTGGAACCAGCAGGCGCAAGAGACCCAGTACTTC. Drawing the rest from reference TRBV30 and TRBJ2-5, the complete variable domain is SQTIHQWPATLVQPVGSPLSLECTVEGTSNPNLYWYRQAAGRGLQLLFYSVGIGQISSEVPQNLSASRPQDRQFILSSKKLLLSDSGFYLCAWNQQAQETQYFGPGTRLLVL.

The CDR3 DNA reads TGCAGCGTTTCGGGGAACTATGGCTACACCTTC. Translated: CSVSGNYGYTF. This chain uses TRBV29-1 with TRBJ1-2; the D is unclear. V was trimmed by 5 bases and J by 2 bases, leaving 6 bases between them. Germline assignment: CDR1 SQVTM and CDR2 ANQGSEA. The CDR3 consists of 11 residues.

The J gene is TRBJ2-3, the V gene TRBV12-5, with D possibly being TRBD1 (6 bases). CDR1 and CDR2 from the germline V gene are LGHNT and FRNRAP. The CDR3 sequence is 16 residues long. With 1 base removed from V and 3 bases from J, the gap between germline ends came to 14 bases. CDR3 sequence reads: CASGLGTGKRTDTQYF. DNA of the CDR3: TGTGCTAGTGGTTTGGGTACAGGGAAGAGGACAGATACGCAGTATTTT.

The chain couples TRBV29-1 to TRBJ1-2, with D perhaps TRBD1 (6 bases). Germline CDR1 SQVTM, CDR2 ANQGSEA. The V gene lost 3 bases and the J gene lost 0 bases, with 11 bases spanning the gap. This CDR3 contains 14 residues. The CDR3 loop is CSVDGTQTNYGYTF. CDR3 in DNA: TGCAGCGTTGACGGGACACAAACTAACTATGGCTACACCTTC.

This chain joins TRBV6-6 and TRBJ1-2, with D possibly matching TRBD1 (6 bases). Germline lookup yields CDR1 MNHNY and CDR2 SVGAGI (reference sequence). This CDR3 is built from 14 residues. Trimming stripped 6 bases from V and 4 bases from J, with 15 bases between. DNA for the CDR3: TGTGCCAGCAGACAGACCGACAGGTCCTATGGCTACACCTTC. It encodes CASRQTDRSYGYTF.

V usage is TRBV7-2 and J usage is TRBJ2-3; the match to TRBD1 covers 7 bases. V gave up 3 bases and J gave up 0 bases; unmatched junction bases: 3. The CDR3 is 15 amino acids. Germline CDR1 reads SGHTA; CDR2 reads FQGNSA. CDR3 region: CASSFWTGSTDTQYF. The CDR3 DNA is TGTGCCAGCAGCTTTTGGACAGGCAGCACAGATACGCAGTATTTT.

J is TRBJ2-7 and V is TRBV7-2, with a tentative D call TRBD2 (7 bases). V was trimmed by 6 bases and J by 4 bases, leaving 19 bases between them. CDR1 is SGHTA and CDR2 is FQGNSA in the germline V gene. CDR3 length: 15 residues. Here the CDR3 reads CASRTGGGGKYEQYF. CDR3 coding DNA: TGTGCCAGCAGGACCGGAGGGGGGGGCAAGTACGAGCAGTACTTC.

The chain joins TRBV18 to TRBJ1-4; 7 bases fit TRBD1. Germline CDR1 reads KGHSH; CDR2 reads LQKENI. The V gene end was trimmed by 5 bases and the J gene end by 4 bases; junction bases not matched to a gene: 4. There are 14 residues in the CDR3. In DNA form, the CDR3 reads TGTGCCAGCTCATACGGGACAGTTAATGAAAAACTGTTTTTT. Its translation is CASSYGTVNEKLFF. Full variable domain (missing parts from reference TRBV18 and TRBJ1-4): NAGVMQNPRHLVRRRGQEARLRCSPMKGHSHVYWYRQLPEEGLKFMVYLQKENIIDESGMPKERFSAEFPKEGPSILRIQQVVRGDSAAYFCASSYGTVNEKLFFGSGTQLSVL.

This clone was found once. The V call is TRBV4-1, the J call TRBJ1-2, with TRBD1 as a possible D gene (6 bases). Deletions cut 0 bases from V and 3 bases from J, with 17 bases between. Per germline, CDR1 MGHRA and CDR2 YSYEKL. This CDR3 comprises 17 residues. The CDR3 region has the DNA TGCGCCAGCAGCCAAGATGGGGTTTTACAGGGTTACTATGGCTACACCTTC. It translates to CASSQDGVLQGYYGYTF.

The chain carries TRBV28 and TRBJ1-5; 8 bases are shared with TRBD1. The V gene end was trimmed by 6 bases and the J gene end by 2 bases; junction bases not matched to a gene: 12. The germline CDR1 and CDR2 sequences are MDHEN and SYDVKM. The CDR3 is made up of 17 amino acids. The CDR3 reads CASRTDRDRVRNQPQHF. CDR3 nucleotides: TGTGCCAGCAGGACGGACAGGGACCGGGTGCGCAATCAGCCCCAGCATTTT.

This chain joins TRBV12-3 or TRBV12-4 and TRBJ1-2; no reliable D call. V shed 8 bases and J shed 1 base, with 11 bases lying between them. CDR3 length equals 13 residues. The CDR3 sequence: CASRAGNNYGYTF. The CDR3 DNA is TGTGCCAGCCGGGCGGGAAATAACTATGGCTACACCTTC.

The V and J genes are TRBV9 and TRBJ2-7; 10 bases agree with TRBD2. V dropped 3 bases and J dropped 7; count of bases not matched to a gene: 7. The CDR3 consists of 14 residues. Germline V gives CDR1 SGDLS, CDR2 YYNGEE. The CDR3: CASSGGTSVREQYF. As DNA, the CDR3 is TGTGCCAGCAGCGGAGGGACTAGCGTAAGGGAGCAGTACTTC.

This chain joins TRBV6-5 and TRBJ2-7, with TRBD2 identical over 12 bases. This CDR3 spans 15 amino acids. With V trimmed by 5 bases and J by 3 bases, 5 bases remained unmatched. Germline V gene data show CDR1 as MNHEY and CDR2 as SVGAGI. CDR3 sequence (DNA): TGTGCCAGCAGTCCGGGACTAGCGGGTCTCTACGAGCAGTACTTC. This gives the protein CASSPGLAGLYEQYF.